These T cell receptor beta chains were read from a single sample in a study of blood T cell repertoires in COVID-19. Profiling relied on immunoSEQ multiplex PCR, and the TCRdb table lists in-frame clones only, not all of them. Altogether roughly 190,000 clones are present, roughly 86% being singletons, with the ten largest covering 5.5% to 8.5%. The specimen was peripheral blood. Receptor source: a woman older than 75 in a cohort sampled during active or convalescent COVID-19. CDR3s include the opening cysteine and the closing phenylalanine or tryptophan. A D gene is named only where the DNA matches it firmly.

CDR3 protein	CDR3 length	V gene	D gene
CSVVPLRDPRRDTIYF	16	TRBV29-1	.
CAWSVQGSLEQFF	13	TRBV30	TRBD1
CASSAGQGVSGNTIYF	16	TRBV9	TRBD1
CASTDGRWGAGQGVYNEQFF	20	TRBV5-1	TRBD2
CSAGGVYGYTF	11	TRBV20-1	.
CASSPGLGAETQYF	14	TRBV13	TRBD2
CASSYFPGRATDTQYF	16	TRBV6-2/TRBV6-3	.
CATSEGTARGDEQYF	15	TRBV24-1	.
CASSVDLGLLAGYQFF	16	TRBV9	TRBD2
CASSLIMTGNYGYTF	15	TRBV5-4	TRBD1